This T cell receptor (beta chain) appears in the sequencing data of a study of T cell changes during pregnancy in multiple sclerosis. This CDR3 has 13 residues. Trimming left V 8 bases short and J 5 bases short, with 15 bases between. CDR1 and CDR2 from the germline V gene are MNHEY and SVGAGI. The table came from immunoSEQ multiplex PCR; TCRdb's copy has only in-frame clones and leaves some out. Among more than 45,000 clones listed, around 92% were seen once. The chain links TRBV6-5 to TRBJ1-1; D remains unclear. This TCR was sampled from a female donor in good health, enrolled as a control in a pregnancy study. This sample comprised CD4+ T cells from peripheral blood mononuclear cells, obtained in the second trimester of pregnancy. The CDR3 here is CASLWAGGTEAFF. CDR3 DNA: TGTGCCAGCCTCTGGGCCGGAGGGACTGAAGCTTTCTTT.